This T cell receptor beta chain was obtained from a study of cytomegalovirus exposure and HLA in healthy donors. Regarding the study as a whole: TCR beta V- and J-gene trimming, according to a later analysis, was linked to a missense DCLRE1C variant. Researchers reportedly found TCR beta sequences accurately predicted most subjects' HLA-A and HLA-B alleles. The authors assumed roughly uniform sequencing depth across donors for presence/absence analyses. Per published reports, the classifier diagnosed cytomegalovirus status with high specificity and sensitivity.

Primers included in the PCR were 60 Vbeta and 13 Jbeta primers. Profiled with immunoSEQ multiplex PCR; TCRdb holds only in-frame clones, not every one. The profile shows 35,000 to 40,000 clones, just under 75% of them singletons. Points on this clone: Antigen unknown.

Germline V gene lookup returns CDR1 LGHNA and CDR2 YNFKEQ. The CDR3 extends over 17 amino acids. Trimming cost V 0 bases and J 1 base; bases outside gene matches: 5. Sequenced: PBMCs. V gene TRBV4-2 combines with J gene TRBJ2-5, with TRBD2 matching over 10 bases. This TCR was sampled from a man between 25 and 39 years old in good health and CMV-seronegative. In DNA form, the CDR3 reads TGTGCCAGCAGCCAAGACCCTAGCGGGGGCGGCCAAGAGACCCAGTACTTC. This translates into CASSQDPSGGGQETQYF.